This record looks at one T cell receptor (beta chain) sequence and its context. This specimen comes from a study of T cell changes during pregnancy in multiple sclerosis. V was clipped by 3 bases and J by 6 bases; unmatched bases: 16. Looked up from germline, CDR1 is PRHDT and CDR2 is FYEKMQ (reference sequence). This CDR3 has 18 amino acids. Sequencing was performed with immunoSEQ multiplex PCR; in TCRdb, only in-frame clones are kept and a portion is missing. The data hold 30,000 to 40,000 clones, with roughly 93% observed a single time. This receptor was identified in a female donor with multiple sclerosis, enrolled in a pregnancy study. This sequence joins TRBV13 and TRBJ2-3; TRBD1 matches 9 bases. Material: CD8+ T cells from peripheral blood mononuclear cells, obtained in the third trimester of pregnancy. CDR3 nucleotides: TGTGCCAGCAGCTTTTCCACAGGGGGCTTCGGAGCTGCCGATACGCAGTATTTT. Its translation is CASSFSTGGFGAADTQYF.